This TCR beta chain was captured by sequencing in a study of human T cells and chemical hapten exposure. Each CDR3 protein gets one entry after TCRdb re-called the RACE reads with MiXCR. This table holds about 100,000 distinct CDR3 sequences, approximately 11% found once. This clonotype was seen only a few times. Its specificity is unknown. Study outcomes and limitations: Clustering by CDR3 similarity yielded significantly more large clusters from expanded TCRs than controls.

As for time point: patch test 1, 2 weeks after DPC sensitization. Treatment described: therapeutic diphenylcyclopropenone sensitization with weekly scalp DPC. This CDR3 comprises 16 residues. The V gene lost 4 bases and the J gene lost 9 bases, with 23 bases spanning the gap. Germline CDR1 reads SGHRS; CDR2 reads YFSETQ. Sequencing was performed on whole blood, taken in connection with sensitization to the hapten diphenylcyclopropenone (DPC). V and J are TRBV5-1 and TRBJ1-5, with D tentatively TRBD1 (5 bases). The TCR sequence derives from a woman between 40 and 50 years old with alopecia areata. Some clones in this sample may be carry-over from other donors' samples. This CDR3 reads CASSPPRRTPVGPQHF. CDR3 DNA: TGCGCCAGCAGCCCCCCCCGGAGGACACCGGTAGGGCCCCAGCATTTT.